The subject of this entry is one T cell receptor (beta chain). Its antigen is unknown. No quality values exist for individual bases; no much larger clone is one base distant. The data were taken from a study of blood T cells in healthy people across ages (dated by TCRdb to between 2015 and 2016). Describing the broader study: Template switching captured roughly one uniquely barcoded TCR beta cDNA molecule per two T cells in model experiments. The study analyzed two additional independent replicas of 1 million unique cDNA reads from the same blood draw for two donors, one aged 18 to 29 and one aged 80 or older. Donors were grouped into four age groups: young (average roughly 15 years), middle-aged (roughly 38), aged (roughly 67) and long-lived (over 80). Donors of different ages were randomly distributed across sequencing lanes to avoid experimental bias. Age-related changes in TCR beta repertoire diversity were measured in the study by deep sequencing normalized with unique cDNA molecular identifiers.

Counted from cysteine to phenylalanine, this CDR3 has 15 amino acids. Here the CDR3 DNA is all that survives: 45 bases in frame from base 1. V has 5 bases trimmed and J has 3 bases trimmed; junction bases matching no gene number 6. The germline V gene (reference sequence) sets CDR1 to MNHEY and CDR2 to SMNVEV. The method behind the library was 5' RACE. Instrument on record: Illumina HiSeq 2500. A second PCR of about 6 to 11 cycles was run with a J-beta primer mix and a sample-barcoded 5' primer. Each TCR beta cDNA molecule received a unique molecular identifier from a template-switch 5' adaptor carrying 12 random nucleotides. At least 2.5 million CDR3-containing paired-end reads were obtained from each sample. First-strand cDNA synthesis was performed from all RNA using the Mint cDNA synthesis kit, with priming by a TRBC-specific oligonucleotide. After uracil-DNA glycosylase treatment, a first 18-cycle PCR used universal primers M1SS and BC2_uni_R on all cDNA. The source study handled its data this way. Normalization of each sample was performed by random selection of 1 million high-quality reads, each carrying a distinct molecular identifier. Instead of being binned into consensus sequences, reads with shared molecular identifiers were discarded. CDR3 identification, clonotype clustering and error correction used MiTCR with a Q25 quality threshold and the strictest error-elimination algorithm. A nonparametric unseen species model using Euler transformation provided a lower-bound estimate of total TCR beta diversity. Through fastp at Q25 and MiXCR, TCRdb rebuilt clones from the public reads, retaining in-frame beta chains. Every entry covers one CDR3 protein and lists the most common genes and DNA from its rows. The V and J calls come from TCRdb's annotation, not from the publication. This sample holds 1.5 million to 2 million distinct CDR3 sequences; around 50% were observed only once. Approximately 2.1% of the sample comes from the top ten.

Donors were 39 systemically healthy Caucasian individuals from Russia aged 6 to 90 years. Approximately 9.7 milliliters of peripheral blood were drawn from each donor into EDTA-treated Vacutainer tubes. Ficoll-Paque density-gradient centrifugation was used to isolate PBMCs, with at least 7 million per sample. Total RNA was extracted from PBMCs with Trizol reagent, with at least 5.5 micrograms obtained per sample. For every donor, an aliquot of PBMCs went through flow cytometry to measure the percentages of naive CD45RAhigh/CD27high T cells. Points the paper makes about the study in general: Observed TCR beta diversity per million T cells fell roughly linearly with age, and a significant reduction was already apparent by age around 40. Because donor CMV infection status was unknown, age-related changes in expanded clonotypes were potentially confounded. The percentage of naive T cells measured by flow cytometry correlated strongly with observed TCR beta diversity. The long-lived group showed more naive CD4+ T cells, fewer expanded clones and increased TCR diversity than the aged group, suggesting age selection. Since profiling was done on bulk unsorted PBMCs, naive and antigen-experienced compartments could not be conclusively compared. Estimates of total diversity from one million sequenced T cells were regarded as lower bounds and underestimates.

The sequenced sample was blood. The receptor was isolated from a woman aged 40 to 50 in good health. The rearrangement joined TRBV27 to TRBJ2-1, with 8 bases matching TRBD1. The CDR3 sequence is CASSPNGQGYNEQFF. The nucleotide sequence is TGTGCCAGCAGTCCCAACGGACAGGGCTACAATGAGCAGTTCTTC.